This TCR beta chain derives from a study of T-cell reconstitution after alpha-beta-depleted transplantation in children. Preparing the TCRbeta library involved the use of unique molecular identifiers. One entry per CDR3 protein results from TCRdb running MiXCR on the PCR reads. The table lists a few hundred thousand distinct CDR3 sequences, around 9.1% of them singletons. The V segment lost 6 bases and the J segment 0 bases; nucleotides outside the gene matches: 7. This CDR3 has 15 residues. Per the germline V gene, CDR1 is LNHNV and CDR2 is YYDKDF (reference sequence). This clonotype was detected many times. The antigen is not known. The study's findings and limits: At the one-year point after transplant, T-cell counts and TCRbeta diversity were found to come mostly from T cells that had been newly produced. Some patients showed high day-60 TCRbeta diversity, which derived from surviving recipient T cells and thymic progenitors. Alpha-beta T cells about two months after transplant reportedly derived from several hundred expanded graft clones.

The V and J genes are TRBV15 and TRBJ2-7; 8 nucleotides match TRBD1. This TCR came from a boy in the first two years of life with acute myeloid leukemia, due to receive a stem cell transplant. The specimen was PBMCs, collected before TCRalphabeta/CD19-depleted stem cell transplant. As DNA, the CDR3 is TGTGCCACCAGTGAACAGGGGGGAACCTCCTACGAGCAGTACTTC. Residues: CATSEQGGTSYEQYF.